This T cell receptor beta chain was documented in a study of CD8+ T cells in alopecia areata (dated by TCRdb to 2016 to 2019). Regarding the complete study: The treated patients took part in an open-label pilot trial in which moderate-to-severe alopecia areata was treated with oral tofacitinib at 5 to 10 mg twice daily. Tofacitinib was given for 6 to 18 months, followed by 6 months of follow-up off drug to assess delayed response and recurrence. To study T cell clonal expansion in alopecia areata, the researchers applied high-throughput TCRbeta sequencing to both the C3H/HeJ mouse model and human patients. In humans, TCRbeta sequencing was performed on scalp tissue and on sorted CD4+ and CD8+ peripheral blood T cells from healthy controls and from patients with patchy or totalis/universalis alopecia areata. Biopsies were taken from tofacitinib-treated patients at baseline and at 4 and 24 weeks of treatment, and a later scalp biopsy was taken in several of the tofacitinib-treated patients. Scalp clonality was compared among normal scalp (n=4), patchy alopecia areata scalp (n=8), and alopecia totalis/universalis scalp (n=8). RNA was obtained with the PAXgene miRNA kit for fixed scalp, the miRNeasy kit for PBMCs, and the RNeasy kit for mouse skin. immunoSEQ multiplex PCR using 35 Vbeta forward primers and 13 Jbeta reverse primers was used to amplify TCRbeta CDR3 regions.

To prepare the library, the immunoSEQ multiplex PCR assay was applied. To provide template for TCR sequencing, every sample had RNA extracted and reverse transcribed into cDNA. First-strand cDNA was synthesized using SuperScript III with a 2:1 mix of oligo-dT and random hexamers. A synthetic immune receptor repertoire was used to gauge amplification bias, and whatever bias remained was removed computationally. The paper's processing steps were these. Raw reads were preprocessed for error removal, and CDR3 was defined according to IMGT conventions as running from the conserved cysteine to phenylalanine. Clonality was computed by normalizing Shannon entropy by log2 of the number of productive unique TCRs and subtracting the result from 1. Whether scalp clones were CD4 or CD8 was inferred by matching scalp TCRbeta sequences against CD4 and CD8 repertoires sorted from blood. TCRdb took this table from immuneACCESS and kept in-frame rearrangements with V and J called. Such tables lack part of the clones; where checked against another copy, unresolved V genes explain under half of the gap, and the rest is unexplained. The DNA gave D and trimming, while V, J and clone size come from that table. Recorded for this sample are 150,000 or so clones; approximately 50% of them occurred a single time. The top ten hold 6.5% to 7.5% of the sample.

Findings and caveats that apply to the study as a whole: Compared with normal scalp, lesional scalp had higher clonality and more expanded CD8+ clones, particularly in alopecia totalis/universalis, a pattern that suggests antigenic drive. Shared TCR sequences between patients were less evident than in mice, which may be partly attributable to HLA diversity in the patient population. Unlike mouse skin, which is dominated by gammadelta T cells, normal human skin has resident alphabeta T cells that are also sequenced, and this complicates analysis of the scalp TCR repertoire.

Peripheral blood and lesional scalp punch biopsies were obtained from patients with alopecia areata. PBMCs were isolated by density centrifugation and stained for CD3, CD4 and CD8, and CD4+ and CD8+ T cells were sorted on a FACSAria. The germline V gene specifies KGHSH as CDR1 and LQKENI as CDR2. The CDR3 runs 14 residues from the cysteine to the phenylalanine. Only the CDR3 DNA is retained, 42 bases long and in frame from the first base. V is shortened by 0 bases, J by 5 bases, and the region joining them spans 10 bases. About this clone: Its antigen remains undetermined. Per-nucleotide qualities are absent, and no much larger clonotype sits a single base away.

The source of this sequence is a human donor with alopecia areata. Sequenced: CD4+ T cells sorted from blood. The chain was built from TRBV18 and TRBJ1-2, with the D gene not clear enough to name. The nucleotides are TGTGCCAGCTCACCACCGGAACGACGATATGGCTACACCTTC. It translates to CASSPPERRYGYTF. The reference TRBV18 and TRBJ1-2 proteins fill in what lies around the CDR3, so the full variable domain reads NAGVMQNPRHLVRRRGQEARLRCSPMKGHSHVYWYRQLPEEGLKFMVYLQKENIIDESGMPKERFSAEFPKEGPSILRIQQVVRGDSAAYFCASSPPERRYGYTFGSGTRLTVV.